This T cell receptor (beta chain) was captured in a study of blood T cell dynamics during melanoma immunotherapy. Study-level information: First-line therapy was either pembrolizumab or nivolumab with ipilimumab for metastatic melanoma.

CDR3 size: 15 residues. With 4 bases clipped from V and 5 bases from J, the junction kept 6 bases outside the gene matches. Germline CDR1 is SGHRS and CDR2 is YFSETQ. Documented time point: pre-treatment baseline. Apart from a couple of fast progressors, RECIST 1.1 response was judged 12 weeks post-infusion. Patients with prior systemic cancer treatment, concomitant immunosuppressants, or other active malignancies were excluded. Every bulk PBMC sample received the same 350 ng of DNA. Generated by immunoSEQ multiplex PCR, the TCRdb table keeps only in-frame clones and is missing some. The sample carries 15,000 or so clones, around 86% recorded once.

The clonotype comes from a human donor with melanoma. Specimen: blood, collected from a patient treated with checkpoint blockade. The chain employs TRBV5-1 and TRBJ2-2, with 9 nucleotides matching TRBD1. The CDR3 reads CASSVDRGSTGELFF. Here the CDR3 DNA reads TGCGCCAGCAGCGTCGACAGGGGGAGTACCGGGGAGCTGTTTTTT.